The present entry profiles one T cell receptor (beta chain) with its context. This clone was detected only a few times. The antigen it binds to is not known. No clone much larger than this one lies a single base away; base qualities are absent. Genomic DNA was extracted from sorted cells for sequencing of the TCRbeta CDR3 region. The immunoSEQ Assay was used for sequencing of TCRbeta CDR3 regions. In TCRdb, the immuneACCESS table is reduced to in-frame sequences with V and J assigned. These tables do not hold every clone; where another copy was compared, an unresolved V gene accounts for under half, and the others remain unexplained. In all, the sample holds tens of thousands of clones, and around 83% of those were seen once. The top ten clones comprise 4.5% to 5.5% of the sample. This specimen comes from a study of OX40 agonist ivuxolimab in advanced cancers. Regarding the study in general: The costimulatory receptor OX40 (CD134) was targeted by ivuxolimab, a fully human IgG2 agonistic monoclonal antibody. Intravenous ivuxolimab was administered to patients every 2 weeks at six dose levels: 0.01, 0.1, 0.3, 1.5, 3 and 10 mg/kg. Of the roughly 50 dose-escalation patients, hepatocellular carcinoma was present in about 20, melanoma in roughly 15, renal cell carcinoma in 9 and head and neck cancer in 9. In the dose-escalation cohort, 75% to 85% of patients were male, and the mean age was roughly 60 years with a range of roughly 23 to 79. Patients were allowed to have had prior anti-PD-1, anti-PD-L1 or anti-CTLA-4 therapy, and roughly 40% of the dose-escalation patients had been treated with checkpoint inhibitors. Three dose-escalation patients achieved partial responses, one with hepatocellular carcinoma and two with cutaneous melanoma. Peripheral TCRbeta sequencing aimed to test whether ivuxolimab altered TCR sequence diversity and caused clonal T-cell expansion. The paper covers the monotherapy dose-escalation part of the phase I ivuxolimab trial, which included N ≈ 52 patients. General findings and caveats noted by the study authors: Low levels of normalized T-cell clonal expansion were also seen in some nonresponding patients. After ivuxolimab, CD8+ T cells had more expanded clones than CD4+ T cells on average. The antigen specificity of the clonally expanded peripheral T cells was not determined. Clonal expansion of both CD4+ and CD8+ blood T cells was observed from baseline to week 6 at doses 0.1 to 3.0 mg/kg. Partial responders in the 0.1-3.0 mg/kg groups had among the lowest normalized peripheral clonal expansion, especially among CD8+ T cells.

Patients with a history of autoimmune disease or receiving systemic immunosuppression were excluded from the trial. Peripheral blood for TCR sequencing was drawn from every dose cohort at baseline, at cycle 4 day 1 and at cycle 7 day 1. Samples came from an open-label, multicenter, first-in-human phase I dose-escalation trial of ivuxolimab. Adults with locally advanced or metastatic head and neck squamous cell, hepatocellular, melanoma or renal cell carcinoma were enrolled in the trial. CD4+ and CD8+ T cells were sorted separately from peripheral blood before TCR sequencing. The CDR3 holds 15 amino acids from the cysteine to the phenylalanine. The entry retains the CDR3 DNA only, 45 bases that are in frame from base 1. The germline V gene (reference sequence) provides CDR1 GTSNPN and CDR2 SVGIG. The junction carries 12 bases between V and J, which are trimmed by 2 bases and 0 bases respectively.

The material was CD4+ or CD8+ T cells sorted from blood, obtained in a trial of the OX40 agonist ivuxolimab. The chain links TRBV30 with TRBJ2-3; the D gene is tentatively TRBD1 or TRBD2, each matching 5 bases. This TCR came from an adult with an advanced solid tumor such as melanoma, head and neck, liver or kidney cancer. The CDR3 protein sequence reads: CAWSTGTGSTDTQYF. The DNA sequence is TGTGCCTGGAGTACCGGGACCGGGAGCACAGATACGCAGTATTTT.